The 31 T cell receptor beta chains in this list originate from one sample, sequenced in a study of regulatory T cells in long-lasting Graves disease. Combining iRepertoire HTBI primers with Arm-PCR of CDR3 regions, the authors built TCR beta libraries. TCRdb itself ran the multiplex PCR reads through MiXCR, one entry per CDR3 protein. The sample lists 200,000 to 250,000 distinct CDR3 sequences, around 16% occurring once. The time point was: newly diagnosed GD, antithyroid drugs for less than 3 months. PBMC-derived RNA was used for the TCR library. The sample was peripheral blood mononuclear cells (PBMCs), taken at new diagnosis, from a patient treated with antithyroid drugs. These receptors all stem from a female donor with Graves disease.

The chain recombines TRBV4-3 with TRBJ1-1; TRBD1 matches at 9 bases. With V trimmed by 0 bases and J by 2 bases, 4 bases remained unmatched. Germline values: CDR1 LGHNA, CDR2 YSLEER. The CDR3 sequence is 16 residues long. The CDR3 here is CASSQDFTGGNTEAFF. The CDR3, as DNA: TGCGCCAGCAGCCAAGATTTTACAGGGGGCAACACTGAAGCTTTCTTT.

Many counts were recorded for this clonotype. CDR3 nucleotide sequence: TGTGCCAGCAGCCATAACACAGATACGCAGTATTTT. The encoded protein is CASSHNTDTQYF. The rearrangement uses TRBV12-3 or TRBV12-4 and TRBJ2-3; D is unresolved. Deletions cut 6 bases from V and 2 bases from J, with 6 bases between. This CDR3 region has 12 residues.

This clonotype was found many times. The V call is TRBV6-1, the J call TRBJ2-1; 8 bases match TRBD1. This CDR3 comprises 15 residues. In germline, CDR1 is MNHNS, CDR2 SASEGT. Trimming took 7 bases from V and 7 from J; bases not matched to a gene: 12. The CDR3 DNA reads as TGTGCCAGCACCTTGGACAGGGAATTACGAAATGAGCAGTTCTTC. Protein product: CASTLDRELRNEQFF.

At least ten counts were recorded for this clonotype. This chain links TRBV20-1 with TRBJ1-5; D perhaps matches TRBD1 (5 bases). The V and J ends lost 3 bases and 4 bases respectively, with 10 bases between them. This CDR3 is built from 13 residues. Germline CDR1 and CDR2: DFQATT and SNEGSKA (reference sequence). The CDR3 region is CSASRDRNQPQHF. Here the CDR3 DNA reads TGCAGTGCTAGCCGGGACCGAAATCAGCCCCAGCATTTT.

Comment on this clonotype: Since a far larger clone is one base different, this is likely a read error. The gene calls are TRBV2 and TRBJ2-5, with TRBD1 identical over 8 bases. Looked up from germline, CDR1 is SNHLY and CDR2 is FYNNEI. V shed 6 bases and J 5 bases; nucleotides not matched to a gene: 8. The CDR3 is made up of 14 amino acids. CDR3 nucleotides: TGTGCCAGCAGCACCAGGGGGCTGGGTGAGACCCAGTACTTC. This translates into CASSTRGLGETQYF.

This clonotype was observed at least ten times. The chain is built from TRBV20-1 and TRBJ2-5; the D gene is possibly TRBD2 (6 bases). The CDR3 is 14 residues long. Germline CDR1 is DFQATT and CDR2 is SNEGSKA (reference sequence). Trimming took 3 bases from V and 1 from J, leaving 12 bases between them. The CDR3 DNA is TGCAGTGCTAGGCTAGCGAGCCCCCAAGAGACCCAGTACTTC. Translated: CSARLASPQETQYF.

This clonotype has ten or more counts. Written as DNA, the CDR3 is TGTGCCAGCAGCTTAACGGGACAGGGTTGGAATGAGCAGTTCTTC. Translating it yields CASSLTGQGWNEQFF. This chain links TRBV7-3 with TRBJ2-1; 9 bases agree with TRBD1. The CDR3 contains 15 residues. The ends lost 0 bases at V and 7 bases at J; junction bases unmatched: 4. Germline V CDR1 and CDR2: SGHTA, FQGTGA.

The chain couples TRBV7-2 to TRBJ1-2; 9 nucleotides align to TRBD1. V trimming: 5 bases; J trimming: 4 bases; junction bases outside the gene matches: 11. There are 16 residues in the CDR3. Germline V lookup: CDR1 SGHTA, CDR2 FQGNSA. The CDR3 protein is CASSPRDRDHLYGYTF. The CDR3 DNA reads TGTGCCAGCAGCCCCCGGGACAGGGACCACCTCTATGGCTACACCTTC.

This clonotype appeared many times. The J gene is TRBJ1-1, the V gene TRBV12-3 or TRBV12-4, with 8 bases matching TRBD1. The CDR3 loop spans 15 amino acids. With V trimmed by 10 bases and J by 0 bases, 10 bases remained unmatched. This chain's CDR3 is CAIRTGTSMNTEAFF. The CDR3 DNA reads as TGTGCCATCCGGACAGGGACAAGTATGAACACTGAAGCTTTCTTT.

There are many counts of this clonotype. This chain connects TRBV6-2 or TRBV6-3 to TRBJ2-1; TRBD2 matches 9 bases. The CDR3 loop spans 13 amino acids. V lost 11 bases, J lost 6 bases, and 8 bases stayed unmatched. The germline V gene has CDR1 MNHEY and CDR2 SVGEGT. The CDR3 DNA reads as TGTGCCGTCGGACTAGCGATATCCAATGAGCAGTTCTTC. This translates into CAVGLAISNEQFF.

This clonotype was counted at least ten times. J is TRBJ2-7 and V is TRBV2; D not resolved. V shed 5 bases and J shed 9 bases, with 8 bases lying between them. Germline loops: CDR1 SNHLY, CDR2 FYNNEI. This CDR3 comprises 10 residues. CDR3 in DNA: TGTGCCAGCAGTCCTACCGTGCAGTACTTC. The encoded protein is CASSPTVQYF.

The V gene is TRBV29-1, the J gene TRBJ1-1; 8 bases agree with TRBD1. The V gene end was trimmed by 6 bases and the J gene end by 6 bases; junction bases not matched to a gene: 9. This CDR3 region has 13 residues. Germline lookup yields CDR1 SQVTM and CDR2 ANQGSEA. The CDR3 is CSVGDRGTAEAFF. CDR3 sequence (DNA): TGCAGCGTGGGAGACAGGGGAACGGCTGAAGCTTTCTTT.

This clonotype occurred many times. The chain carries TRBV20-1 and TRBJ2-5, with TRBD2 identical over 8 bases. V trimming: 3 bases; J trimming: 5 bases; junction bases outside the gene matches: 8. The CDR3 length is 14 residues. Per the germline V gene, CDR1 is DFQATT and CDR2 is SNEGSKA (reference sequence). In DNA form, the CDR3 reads TGCAGTGCTAGCCGTGGTAGCGGGAAGGAGACCCAGTACTTC. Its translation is CSASRGSGKETQYF.

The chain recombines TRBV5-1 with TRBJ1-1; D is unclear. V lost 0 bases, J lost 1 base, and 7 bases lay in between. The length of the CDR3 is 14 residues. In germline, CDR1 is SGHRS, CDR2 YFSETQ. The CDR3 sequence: CASSLAFENTEAFF. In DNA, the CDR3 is TGCGCCAGCAGCTTGGCTTTTGAGAACACTGAAGCTTTCTTT. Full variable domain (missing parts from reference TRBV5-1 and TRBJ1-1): KAGVTQTPRYLIKTRGQQVTLSCSPISGHRSVSWYQQTPGQGLQFLFEYFSETQRNKGNFPGRFSGRQFSNSRSEMNVSTLELGDSALYLCASSLAFENTEAFFGQGTRLTVV.

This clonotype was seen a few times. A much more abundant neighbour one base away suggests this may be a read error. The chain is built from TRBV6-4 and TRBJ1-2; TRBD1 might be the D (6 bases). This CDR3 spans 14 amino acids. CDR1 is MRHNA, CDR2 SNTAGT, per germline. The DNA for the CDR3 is TGTCCCAGCAGTGACTCGGGGGACACACCCCACTACACCTTC. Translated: CPSSDSGDTPHYTF.

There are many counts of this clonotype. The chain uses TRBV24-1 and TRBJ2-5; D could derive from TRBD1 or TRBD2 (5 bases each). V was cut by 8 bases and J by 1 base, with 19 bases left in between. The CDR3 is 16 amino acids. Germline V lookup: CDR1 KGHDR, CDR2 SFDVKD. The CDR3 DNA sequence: TGTGCCACCACCGACTACGAGGCCAGGGCCCAAGAGACCCAGTACTTC. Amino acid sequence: CATTDYEARAQETQYF.

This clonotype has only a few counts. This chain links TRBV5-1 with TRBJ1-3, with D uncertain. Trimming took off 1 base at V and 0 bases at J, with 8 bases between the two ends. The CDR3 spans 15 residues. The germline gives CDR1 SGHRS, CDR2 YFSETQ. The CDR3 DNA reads TGCGCCAGCAGCTTGACGGCCCTCTCTGGAAACACCATATATTTT. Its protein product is CASSLTALSGNTIYF.

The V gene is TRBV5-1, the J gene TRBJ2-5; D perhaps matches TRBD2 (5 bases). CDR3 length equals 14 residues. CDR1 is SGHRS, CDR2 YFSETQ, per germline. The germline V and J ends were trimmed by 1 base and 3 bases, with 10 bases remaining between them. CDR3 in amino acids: CASSLMGDEETQYF. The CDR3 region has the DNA TGCGCCAGCAGCTTGATGGGAGACGAAGAGACCCAGTACTTC.

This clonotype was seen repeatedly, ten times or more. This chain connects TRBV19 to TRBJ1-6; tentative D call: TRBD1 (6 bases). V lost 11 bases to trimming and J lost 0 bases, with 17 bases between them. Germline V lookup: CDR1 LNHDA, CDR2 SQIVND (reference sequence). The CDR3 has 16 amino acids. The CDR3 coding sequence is TGTGCCTCAGGGCAGGGGCTGAGCTCCTATAATTCACCCCTCCACTTT. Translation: CASGQGLSSYNSPLHF.

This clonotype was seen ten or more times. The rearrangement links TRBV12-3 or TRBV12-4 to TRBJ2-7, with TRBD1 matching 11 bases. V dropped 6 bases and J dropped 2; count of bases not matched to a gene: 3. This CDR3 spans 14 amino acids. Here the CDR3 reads CASSRTGGTYEQYF. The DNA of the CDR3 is TGTGCCAGCAGCCGGACAGGGGGCACCTACGAGCAGTACTTC.

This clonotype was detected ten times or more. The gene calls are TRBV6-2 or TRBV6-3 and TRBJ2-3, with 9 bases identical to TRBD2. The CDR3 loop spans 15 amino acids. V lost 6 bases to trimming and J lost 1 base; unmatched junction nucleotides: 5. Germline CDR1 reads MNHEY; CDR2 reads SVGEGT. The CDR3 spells CASSWTSDGTDTQYF. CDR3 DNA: TGTGCCAGCAGCTGGACTAGCGACGGCACAGATACGCAGTATTTT.

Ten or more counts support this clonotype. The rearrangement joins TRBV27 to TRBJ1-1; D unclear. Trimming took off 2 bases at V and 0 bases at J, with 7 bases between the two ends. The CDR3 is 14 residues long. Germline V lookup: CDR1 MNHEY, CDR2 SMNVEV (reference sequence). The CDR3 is CASSLHSMNTEAFF. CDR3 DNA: TGTGCCAGCAGTTTACACAGCATGAACACTGAAGCTTTCTTT.

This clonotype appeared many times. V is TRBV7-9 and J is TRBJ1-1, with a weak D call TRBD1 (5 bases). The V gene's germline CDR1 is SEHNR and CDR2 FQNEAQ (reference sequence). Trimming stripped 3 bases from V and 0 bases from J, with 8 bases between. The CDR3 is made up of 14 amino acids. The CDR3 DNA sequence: TGTGCCAGCAGCTTTGGGGCACTGAACACTGAAGCTTTCTTT. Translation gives CASSFGALNTEAFF.

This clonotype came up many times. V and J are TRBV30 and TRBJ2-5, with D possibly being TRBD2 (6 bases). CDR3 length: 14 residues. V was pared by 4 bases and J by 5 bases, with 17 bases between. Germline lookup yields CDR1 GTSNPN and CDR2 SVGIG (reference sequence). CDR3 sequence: CAWIRRGSSETQYF. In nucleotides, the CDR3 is TGTGCCTGGATTCGGAGGGGTAGCTCGGAGACCCAGTACTTC.

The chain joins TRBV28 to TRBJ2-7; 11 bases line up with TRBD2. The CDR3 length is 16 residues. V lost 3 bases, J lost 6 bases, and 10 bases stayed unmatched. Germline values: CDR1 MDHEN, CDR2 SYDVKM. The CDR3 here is CASSLVAGGPWGEQYF. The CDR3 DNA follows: TGTGCCAGCAGTTTGGTAGCGGGAGGGCCCTGGGGCGAGCAGTACTTC.

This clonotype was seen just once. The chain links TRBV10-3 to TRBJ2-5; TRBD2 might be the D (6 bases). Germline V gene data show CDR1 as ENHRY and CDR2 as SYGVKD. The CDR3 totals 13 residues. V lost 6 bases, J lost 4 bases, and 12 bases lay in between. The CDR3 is CAIREGRGETQYF. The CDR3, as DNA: TGTGCCATCAGGGAGGGGCGAGGAGAGACCCAGTACTTC.

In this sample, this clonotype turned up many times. The DNA for the CDR3 is TGTGCCAGCAGCCTAACCAATGAGCAGTTCTTC. Translated: CASSLTNEQFF. The chain combines TRBV3-1 with TRBJ2-1; D not certain. The length of the CDR3 is 11 residues. Germline assignment: CDR1 LGHDT and CDR2 YNNKEL (reference sequence). The V end lost 4 bases, the J end lost 6 bases, and 4 bases lay between the germline ends.

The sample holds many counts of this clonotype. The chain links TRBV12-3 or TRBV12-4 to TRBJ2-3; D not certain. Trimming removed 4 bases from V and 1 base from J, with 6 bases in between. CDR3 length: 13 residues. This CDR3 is CASSYSRTDTQYF. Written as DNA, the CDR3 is TGTGCCAGCAGTTACAGCCGCACAGATACGCAGTATTTT.

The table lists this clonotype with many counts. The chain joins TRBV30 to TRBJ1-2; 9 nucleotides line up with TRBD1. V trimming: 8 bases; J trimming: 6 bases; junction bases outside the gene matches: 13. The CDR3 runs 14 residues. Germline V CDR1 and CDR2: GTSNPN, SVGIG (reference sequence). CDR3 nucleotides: TGTGCCCGGAAAACAGGGGGCTGGACGGATGGCTACACCTTC. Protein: CARKTGGWTDGYTF.

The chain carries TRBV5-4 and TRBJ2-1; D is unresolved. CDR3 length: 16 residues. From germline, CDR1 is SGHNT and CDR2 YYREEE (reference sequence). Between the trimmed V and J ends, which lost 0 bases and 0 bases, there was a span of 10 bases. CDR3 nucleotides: TGTGCCAGCAGCTTGGATCCCGTACGCTCCTACAATGAGCAGTTCTTC. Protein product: CASSLDPVRSYNEQFF.

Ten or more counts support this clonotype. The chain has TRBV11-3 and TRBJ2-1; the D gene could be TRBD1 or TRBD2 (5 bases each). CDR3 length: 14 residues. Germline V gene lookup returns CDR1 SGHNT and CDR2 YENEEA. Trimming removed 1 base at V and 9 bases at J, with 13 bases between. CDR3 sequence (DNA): TGTGCCAGCAGCTTAGGGCAGGGCAGCGGTGAGCAGTTCTTC. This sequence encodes CASSLGQGSGEQFF.